The rows below give T cell receptor beta chains drawn from one sample of a study of neurological immune-mediated disorders. Using its own MiXCR run on the 5' RACE reads, TCRdb lists one record per CDR3 protein. The table records fewer than 25,000 distinct CDR3 sequences, 13% of them present only once. The sequencing sample was made of PBMCs. The receptors here all came from a woman between 40 and 50 years old with HTLV-1-associated myelopathy (HAM/TSP). The CDR3 runs from the conserved cysteine through the conserved F or W. The D gene is left open where the match is weak. The listing skips clone size in some rows; elsewhere it reads once, few, many or a size class.

CDR3: CSARVQRPGQGIWNTGELFF; DNA: TGCAGTGCTAGGGTACAGAGACCGGGACAGGGGATTTGGAACACCGGGGAGCTGTTTTTT; J: TRBJ2-2; D: TRBD1; V: TRBV20-1; size: NA
CDR3: CASSYPGTSGANVLTF; DNA: TGTGCCAGCAGTTACCCGGGCACCTCTGGGGCCAACGTCCTGACTTTC; J: TRBJ2-6; D: NA; V: TRBV6-5; size: many
CDR3: CSAPNIGDYNEQFF; DNA: TGCAGTGCACCTAATATTGGGGATTACAATGAGCAGTTCTTC; J: TRBJ2-1; D: NA; V: TRBV20-1; size: many
CDR3: CASRGTGASEKLFF; DNA: TGTGCCAGCAGGGGGACAGGGGCGAGTGAAAAACTGTTTTTT; J: TRBJ1-4; D: TRBD1; V: TRBV27; size: many
CDR3: CSATDRAPYEQYF; DNA: TGCAGTGCCACGGACAGGGCTCCCTACGAGCAGTACTTC; J: TRBJ2-7; D: TRBD1; V: TRBV20-1; size: many
CDR3: CASSHGTGAGNTIYF; DNA: TGTGCCAGCAGCCACGGGACAGGGGCTGGAAACACCATATATTTT; J: TRBJ1-3; D: TRBD1; V: TRBV6-6; size: many
CDR3: CASSVEVETGELFF; DNA: TGTGCCAGCAGCGTAGAGGTGGAAACCGGGGAGCTGTTTTTT; J: TRBJ2-2; D: NA; V: TRBV9; size: many
CDR3: CASSLRPGGNEQFF; DNA: TGTGCCAGCAGCCTTCGACCCGGAGGTAATGAGCAGTTCTTC; J: TRBJ2-1; D: NA; V: TRBV27; size: many
CDR3: CASTDRDRAQETQYF; DNA: TGTGCCAGCACGGACAGAGACAGGGCTCAAGAGACCCAGTACTTC; J: TRBJ2-5; D: TRBD1; V: TRBV14; size: many
CDR3: CASSNGESGEQYF; DNA: TGCGCCAGCAGCAACGGGGAATCGGGCGAGCAGTACTTC; J: TRBJ2-7; D: NA; V: TRBV5-1; size: medium-sized
CDR3: CASSLGLAGIPAEQYF; DNA: TGCGCCAGCAGCTTGGGGCTAGCGGGTATTCCTGCCGAGCAGTACTTC; J: TRBJ2-7; D: TRBD2; V: TRBV5-1; size: many
CDR3: CAISDRDRGGELFF; DNA: TGTGCCATCAGTGATCGGGACAGGGGCGGGGAGCTGTTTTTT; J: TRBJ2-2; D: TRBD1; V: TRBV10-3; size: many
CDR3: CASSPTPAGLGYEQYF; DNA: TGTGCCAGCAGCCCGACCCCGGCTGGACTCGGCTACGAGCAGTACTTC; J: TRBJ2-7; D: NA; V: TRBV6-5; size: once
CDR3: CASSLQGKEDTEAFF; DNA: TGCGCCAGCAGCTTACAGGGAAAAGAGGACACTGAAGCTTTCTTT; J: TRBJ1-1; D: NA; V: TRBV5-1; size: many
CDR3: CASSKSTSGGAYEQFF; DNA: TGTGCCAGCAGCAAATCGACTAGCGGGGGGGCGTATGAGCAGTTCTTC; J: TRBJ2-1; D: NA; V: TRBV21-1; size: NA
CDR3: CASKRDRADTEAFF; DNA: TGTGCCAGCAAGAGGGACAGGGCGGACACTGAAGCTTTCTTT; J: TRBJ1-1; D: TRBD1; V: TRBV2; size: NA
CDR3: CASSLGLESYEQYF; DNA: TGTGCCAGCAGCCTTGGACTAGAATCCTACGAGCAGTACTTC; J: TRBJ2-7; D: TRBD2; V: TRBV3-1; size: medium-sized
CDR3: CASSTRLGGTDTQYF; DNA: TGTGCCAGCAGCACCCGACTAGGTGGCACAGATACGCAGTATTTT; J: TRBJ2-3; D: NA; V: TRBV7-2; size: NA
CDR3: CATTPGQESGKTIYF; DNA: TGTGCCACCACGCCGGGACAGGAGTCCGGAAAAACCATATATTTT; J: TRBJ1-3; D: TRBD1; V: TRBV10-3; size: NA
CDR3: CASSLDPSGATQETQYF; DNA: TGCGCCAGCAGCTTGGACCCTAGCGGGGCTACTCAAGAGACCCAGTACTTC; J: TRBJ2-5; D: TRBD2; V: TRBV5-1; size: many
CDR3: CASSLFENTEAFF; DNA: TGTGCCAGCAGCTTATTTGAGAACACTGAAGCTTTCTTT; J: TRBJ1-1; D: NA; V: TRBV7-3; size: many
CDR3: CARSLAGGDYEQYF; DNA: TGTGCCAGAAGTTTAGCAGGGGGCGACTACGAGCAGTACTTC; J: TRBJ2-7; D: TRBD1; V: TRBV12-3/TRBV12-4; size: NA
CDR3: CASTTQGYYNEQFF; DNA: TGTGCCAGCACTACCCAGGGTTACTACAATGAGCAGTTCTTC; J: TRBJ2-1; D: NA; V: TRBV2; size: many
CDR3: CASSFDRLGGTDTQYF; DNA: TGTGCCAGCAGCTTTGACAGGCTGGGTGGCACAGATACGCAGTATTTT; J: TRBJ2-3; D: NA; V: TRBV7-2; size: many
CDR3: CASSLRTGETQYF; DNA: TGTGCCAGCAGCCTCAGGACGGGGGAGACCCAGTACTTC; J: TRBJ2-5; D: NA; V: TRBV5-6; size: many
CDR3: CASSSQYGYTF; DNA: TGTGCCAGCAGCTCTCAATATGGCTACACCTTC; J: TRBJ1-2; D: NA; V: TRBV11-2; size: many
CDR3: CASSFTGGATEAFF; DNA: TGTGCCAGCAGTTTTACCGGGGGGGCCACTGAAGCTTTCTTT; J: TRBJ1-1; D: NA; V: TRBV12-3/TRBV12-4; size: NA
CDR3: CASSLARGGFQETQYF; DNA: TGTGCCAGCAGCTTGGCCCGAGGGGGCTTCCAAGAGACCCAGTACTTC; J: TRBJ2-5; D: TRBD1; V: TRBV5-8; size: many
CDR3: CASSFGGGPDTQYF; DNA: TGTGCCAGCAGCTTCGGCGGGGGCCCAGATACGCAGTATTTT; J: TRBJ2-3; D: NA; V: TRBV5-6; size: many
CDR3: CASSLTTGRETQYF; DNA: TGTGCCAGCAGCTTAACTACAGGGCGGGAGACCCAGTACTTC; J: TRBJ2-5; D: NA; V: TRBV7-2; size: many
CDR3: CASSLETGSHYEQYF; DNA: TGTGCCAGCAGCCTTGAGACAGGCAGTCATTACGAGCAGTACTTC; J: TRBJ2-7; D: NA; V: TRBV14; size: NA
CDR3: CSASSFDNYGYTF; DNA: TGCAGTGCTAGTTCGTTCGATAACTATGGCTACACCTTC; J: TRBJ1-2; D: NA; V: TRBV20-1; size: many
CDR3: CASSYSKGFYGYTF; DNA: TGTGCCAGCAGTTATAGTAAAGGGTTCTATGGCTACACCTTC; J: TRBJ1-2; D: NA; V: TRBV6-5; size: many
CDR3: CASSQDKVAGLGNEQFF; DNA: TGTGCCAGCAGCCAAGATAAGGTGGCAGGGTTAGGGAATGAGCAGTTCTTC; J: TRBJ2-1; D: NA; V: TRBV4-2; size: NA
CDR3: CASSHIPDRSTNQPQHF; DNA: TGTGCCAGCAGCCACATCCCGGACAGGTCTACTAATCAGCCCCAGCATTTT; J: TRBJ1-5; D: TRBD1; V: TRBV7-8; size: many
CDR3: CALADSPRADTQYF; DNA: TGTGCCTTAGCGGACAGCCCAAGGGCAGATACGCAGTATTTT; J: TRBJ2-3; D: NA; V: TRBV10-3; size: many
CDR3: CSVVSGLHTEAFF; DNA: TGCAGCGTTGTTTCGGGATTACACACTGAAGCTTTCTTT; J: TRBJ1-1; D: NA; V: TRBV29-1; size: many
CDR3: CAISEILAEGNTQYF; DNA: TGTGCCATCAGTGAGATACTAGCGGAGGGAAATACGCAGTATTTT; J: TRBJ2-3; D: TRBD2; V: TRBV10-3; size: many
CDR3: CASSPLLGGYTF; DNA: TGCGCCAGCAGCCCGTTACTAGGGGGCTACACCTTC; J: TRBJ1-2; D: NA; V: TRBV4-1; size: many
CDR3: CSASPSGRPAEQFF; DNA: TGCAGTGCTAGTCCTAGCGGGAGACCCGCCGAGCAGTTCTTC; J: TRBJ2-1; D: TRBD2; V: TRBV20-1; size: many
CDR3: CSAREGQSNQPQHF; DNA: TGCAGTGCTAGAGAGGGACAGAGCAATCAGCCCCAGCATTTT; J: TRBJ1-5; D: TRBD1; V: TRBV20-1; size: medium-sized
CDR3: CASSPQGGGTQYF; DNA: TGCGCCAGCAGTCCCCAGGGGGGGGGTACGCAGTATTTT; J: TRBJ2-3; D: NA; V: TRBV10-2; size: many
CDR3: CSAQVGRGGLNEQYF; DNA: TGCAGTGCTCAAGTAGGGCGGGGGGGCCTGAACGAGCAGTACTTC; J: TRBJ2-7; D: TRBD2; V: TRBV20-1; size: many
CDR3: CASSPLSGRLTEAFF; DNA: TGTGCCAGCTCACCTTTGAGCGGACGGCTCACTGAAGCTTTCTTT; J: TRBJ1-1; D: NA; V: TRBV18; size: many
CDR3: CAWSVGSLYGYTF; DNA: TGTGCCTGGAGTGTGGGGTCCCTCTATGGCTACACCTTC; J: TRBJ1-2; D: NA; V: TRBV30; size: few
CDR3: CAISERTGTGDTQYF; DNA: TGTGCCATCAGTGAACGGACTGGCACAGGAGATACGCAGTATTTT; J: TRBJ2-3; D: NA; V: TRBV10-3; size: many
CDR3: CATNLLGGEETQYF; DNA: TGTGCCACCAACCTCCTGGGCGGGGAAGAGACCCAGTACTTC; J: TRBJ2-5; D: NA; V: TRBV12-3/TRBV12-4; size: many
CDR3: CASSSSGTSGGLSSYNEQFF; DNA: TGCGCCAGCAGCTCATCCGGGACTAGCGGGGGGCTGAGCTCCTACAATGAGCAGTTCTTC; J: TRBJ2-1; D: TRBD2; V: TRBV5-1; size: many
CDR3: CASSPTGPRVPQHF; DNA: TGTGCCAGCAGCCCCACAGGCCCTAGGGTGCCCCAGCATTTT; J: TRBJ1-5; D: NA; V: TRBV2; size: many
CDR3: CASSLGSTDGYTF; DNA: TGTGCCAGCAGCTTAGGTTCAACGGATGGCTACACCTTC; J: TRBJ1-2; D: NA; V: TRBV7-6; size: many
CDR3: CASREGSHQPQHF; DNA: TGTGCCAGCCGGGAGGGCTCGCATCAGCCCCAGCATTTT; J: TRBJ1-5; D: NA; V: TRBV28; size: many
CDR3: CSANPRQVVNSPLHF; DNA: TGCAGTGCTAACCCCCGACAGGTCGTTAATTCACCCCTCCACTTT; J: TRBJ1-6; D: NA; V: TRBV20-1; size: many
CDR3: CASSQESFQRGGYEQYF; DNA: TGCGCCAGCAGCCAAGAATCTTTCCAGCGGGGGGGCTACGAGCAGTACTTC; J: TRBJ2-7; D: TRBD2; V: TRBV4-1; size: many
CDR3: CASSQDRTSGEETQYF; DNA: TGTGCCAGCAGCCAAGATCGGACTAGCGGGGAAGAGACCCAGTACTTC; J: TRBJ2-5; D: TRBD2; V: TRBV4-2; size: NA
CDR3: CSARAGTANQPQHF; DNA: TGCAGTGCTAGAGCGGGGACGGCAAATCAGCCCCAGCATTTT; J: TRBJ1-5; D: NA; V: TRBV20-1; size: many